The 27 T cell receptor beta chains given below trace back to one sample, sequenced in a study of cytomegalovirus exposure and HLA in healthy donors (dated by TCRdb to 2015 to 2018). The library relied on the immunoSEQ multiplex PCR assay. The multiplex PCR relied on a mix of 60 forward primers for TCR Vbeta segments and 13 reverse primers for TCR Jbeta segments. The source is immuneACCESS, and TCRdb retained only in-frame sequences with V and J called. Part of the clones is not carried over; for the studies checked, unresolved V genes explain less than half of this, and the remainder is unexplained. This sample has tens of thousands of clones in its table, and around 71% of those were observed once. The ten largest make up around 1.9% of the sample. Sample: PBMCs. The receptor set was obtained from a man under 40 in good health and CMV-seronegative.

The chain is built from TRBV6-5 and TRBJ1-2, with 9 nucleotides matching TRBD1. The CDR3 consists of 15 residues. J was trimmed by 4 bases and V by 2 bases; bases with no gene match: 5. Germline lookup yields CDR1 MNHEY and CDR2 SVGAGI. Written as DNA, the CDR3 is TGTGCCAGCAGTTACCCCGGGACAGGGAGCTATGGCTACACCTTC. As protein: CASSYPGTGSYGYTF.

The chain employs TRBV4-3 and TRBJ2-7, with D possibly matching TRBD1 (6 bases). Germline CDR1 LGHNA, CDR2 YSLEER. CDR3 length equals 16 residues. The V end was cut by 5 bases, the J end by 0 bases, with 17 bases between. CDR3 amino acids: CASSYSSTGSSYEQYF. As DNA, the CDR3 is TGCGCCAGCAGCTACAGCTCGACAGGTAGCTCCTACGAGCAGTACTTC.

The chain has TRBV4-3 and TRBJ2-7; 7 bases align to TRBD1. The junction had 3 bases not matched to a gene; V was cut back by 1 base and J by 0 bases. Germline loops: CDR1 LGHNA, CDR2 YSLEER. This CDR3 contains 15 residues. In nucleotides, the CDR3 is TGCGCCAGCAGCCAAGGGGACAGCCGCTCCTACGAGCAGTACTTC. Residues: CASSQGDSRSYEQYF.

V is TRBV4-1 and J is TRBJ1-4; 9 bases fit TRBD1. J gave up 7 bases and V 1 base, and 4 bases lay outside the gene matches. Germline CDR1 reads MGHRA; CDR2 reads YSYEKL. The CDR3 runs 15 residues. CDR3: CASSQAGTGSEKLFF. As DNA, the CDR3 is TGCGCCAGCAGCCAAGCCGGGACAGGGAGTGAAAAACTGTTTTTT.

This chain links TRBV28 with TRBJ1-4; D may be TRBD1 (6 bases). Per the germline V gene, CDR1 is MDHEN and CDR2 is SYDVKM. The CDR3 contains 13 residues. The V gene lost 5 bases and the J gene lost 5 bases, with 9 bases spanning the gap. The DNA of the CDR3 is TGTGCCAGCAGTCAGAGGGGGAATGAAAAACTGTTTTTT. It yields the protein CASSQRGNEKLFF.

This clone has only one observation. The genes are TRBV27 and TRBJ2-5; 9 bases are a match to TRBD1. The germline V gene encodes CDR1 MNHEY and CDR2 SMNVEV (reference sequence). There are 14 residues in the CDR3. V dropped 5 bases and J dropped 1; count of bases not matched to a gene: 2. CDR3 nucleotide sequence: TGTGCCAGCAGTCGGGGACAGGGCCAAGAGACCCAGTACTTC. Encoded protein: CASSRGQGQETQYF.

This sequence joins TRBV5-4 and TRBJ2-5; 9 nucleotides match TRBD1. This CDR3 spans 16 amino acids. V shed 2 bases and J 0 bases; nucleotides not matched to a gene: 5. The germline gives CDR1 SGHNT, CDR2 YYREEE (reference sequence). The CDR3 DNA is TGTGCCAGCAGCTTAGGACAGGGGTCGTACCAAGAGACCCAGTACTTC. This encodes CASSLGQGSYQETQYF. Supplemented by reference TRBV5-4 and TRBJ2-5, the full variable domain reads ETGVTQSPTHLIKTRGQQVTLRCSSQSGHNTVSWYQQALGQGPQFIFQYYREEENGRGNFPPRFSGLQFPNYSSELNVNALELDDSALYLCASSLGQGSYQETQYFGPGTRLLVL.

The rearrangement uses TRBV4-3 and TRBJ2-2, with 9 bases lining up with TRBD1. The germline V gene encodes CDR1 LGHNA and CDR2 YSLEER. The CDR3 has 16 residues. Trimming removed 5 bases from V and 6 bases from J; junction bases left unmatched: 10. This CDR3 is CASSSWTGDGAGELFF. CDR3 DNA sequence: TGCGCCAGCAGCTCGTGGACAGGGGATGGGGCCGGGGAGCTGTTTTTT.

The chain recombines TRBV4-3 with TRBJ2-5, with D unclear. Germline assignment: CDR1 LGHNA and CDR2 YSLEER. This CDR3 comprises 15 residues. V was shortened by 0 bases and J by 2 bases, with 10 bases between the two germline ends. For the CDR3, the DNA is TGCGCCAGCAGCCAAGATTGGCGCGGTCAAGAGACCCAGTACTTC. This gives the protein CASSQDWRGQETQYF.

V gene TRBV29-1 combines with J gene TRBJ1-1, with D possibly being TRBD1 (5 bases). Per the germline V gene, CDR1 is SQVTM and CDR2 is ANQGSEA. V was cut by 3 bases and J by 8 bases, with 16 bases left in between. The CDR3 totals 13 residues. In DNA form, the CDR3 reads TGCAGCGTTGAGGGAGTGGCGGGGCACGAAGCTTTCTTT. It encodes CSVEGVAGHEAFF. Variable domain in full (rest from reference TRBV29-1 and TRBJ1-1): SAVISQKPSRDICQRGTSLTIQCQVDSQVTMMFWYRQQPGQSLTLIATANQGSEATYESGFVIDKFPISRPNLTFSTLTVSNMSPEDSSIYLCSVEGVAGHEAFFGQGTRLTVV.

The chain joins TRBV18 to TRBJ2-7; 7 nucleotides match TRBD1. The trim removed 3 bases at V and 4 bases at J, leaving 9 bases unmatched. CDR1 and CDR2 from the germline V gene are KGHSH and LQKENI. The CDR3 totals 15 residues. CDR3 DNA sequence: TGTGCCAGCTCACCCGTTTCGACAGGGTGGTACGAGCAGTACTTC. Amino acid sequence: CASSPVSTGWYEQYF.

The sample holds a few counts of this clone. J is TRBJ2-7 and V is TRBV5-1; no firm D call. CDR3 length equals 13 residues. V shed 0 bases and J shed 0 bases, with 4 bases lying between them. The germline CDR1 and CDR2 sequences are SGHRS and YFSETQ. The CDR3 bases are TGCGCCAGCAGCTTGGGCGTCTCCTACGAGCAGTACTTC. Encoded protein: CASSLGVSYEQYF.

The rearrangement uses TRBV2 and TRBJ2-7; TRBD1 matches 7 bases. The trim removed 6 bases at V and 2 bases at J, leaving 7 bases unmatched. The CDR3 loop spans 14 amino acids. Germline assignment: CDR1 SNHLY and CDR2 FYNNEI. The DNA for the CDR3 is TGTGCCAGCAGGCAACAGGGGCTGCCCTACGAGCAGTACTTC. This sequence encodes CASRQQGLPYEQYF. The variable domain in full, completed from reference TRBV2 and TRBJ2-7, reads EPEVTQTPSHQVTQMGQEVILRCVPISNHLYFYWYRQILGQKVEFLVSFYNNEISEKSEIFDDQFSVERPDGSNFTLKIRSTKLEDSAMYFCASRQQGLPYEQYFGPGTRLTVT.

The table lists this clone with a few counts. CDR3 nucleotides: TGTGCCTGGACTGCGGGGGGGTACTATGGCTACACCTTC. This encodes CAWTAGGYYGYTF. The rearrangement uses TRBV30 and TRBJ1-2, with D perhaps matching TRBD1 (5 bases). Trimming left V 4 bases short and J 3 bases short, with 12 bases between. This CDR3 is built from 13 residues. Germline CDR1 is GTSNPN and CDR2 is SVGIG (reference sequence).

This clone was counted only a few times. The chain is built from TRBV5-1 and TRBJ2-5, with 7 bases matching TRBD1. Judging by the DNA end, TRBJ2-7 fits better; the J call may be wrong. Germline CDR1 reads SGHRS; CDR2 reads YFSETQ. CDR3 length: 13 amino acids. CDR3 bases: TGCGCCAGCAGCCGGGACAGTTTCTACGAGCAGTACTTC. Translating gives CASSRDSFYEQYF.

The chain combines TRBV30 with TRBJ1-6, with D maybe TRBD1 (5 bases). This CDR3 region has 16 residues. V lost 3 bases and J 0 bases, leaving 12 bases between the germline ends. Germline CDR1 GTSNPN, CDR2 SVGIG (reference sequence). The CDR3 region is CAWSRAANSYNSPLHF. Here the CDR3 DNA reads TGTGCCTGGAGCAGGGCAGCGAACTCCTATAATTCACCCCTCCACTTT.

The V and J genes are TRBV6-5 and TRBJ2-7, with D perhaps matching TRBD1 (6 bases). V was pared by 4 bases and J by 0 bases, with 13 bases between. Germline V CDR1 and CDR2: MNHEY, SVGAGI. The CDR3 is made up of 15 amino acids. Here the CDR3 DNA reads TGTGCCAGCAGTTCCCAGACAGGTTCCTCCTACGAGCAGTACTTC. Amino acids: CASSSQTGSSYEQYF.

This sequence joins TRBV28 and TRBJ2-6, with TRBD1 as a possible D gene (5 bases). The CDR3 covers 16 residues. Germline V gene sequence: CDR1 MDHEN, CDR2 SYDVKM. V dropped 2 bases and J dropped 0 bases, with 8 bases sitting between them. Written as DNA, the CDR3 is TGTGCCAGCAGTTTACAGGGTGGCTCTGGGGCCAACGTCCTGACTTTC. Translating gives CASSLQGGSGANVLTF.

The chain carries TRBV2 and TRBJ1-1; unclear D gene. V was pared by 4 bases and J by 1 base, with 4 bases between. CDR1 and CDR2 (germline): SNHLY, FYNNEI. The CDR3 runs 12 residues. CDR3 loop: CASSAQNTEAFF. The CDR3 DNA is TGTGCCAGCAGTGCCCAGAACACTGAAGCTTTCTTT.

The rearrangement links TRBV5-4 to TRBJ2-5; 9 bases match TRBD2. V lost 7 bases to trimming and J lost 4 bases; unmatched junction nucleotides: 11. This CDR3 comprises 15 residues. In germline, CDR1 is SGHNT, CDR2 YYREEE (reference sequence). DNA for the CDR3: TGTGCCAGCGCCGTGGGGCGGGGGGGCGGAGAGACCCAGTACTTC. Amino acid sequence: CASAVGRGGGETQYF.

The chain links TRBV27 to TRBJ2-7, with TRBD1 identical over 11 bases. V lost 6 bases to trimming and J lost 2 bases; unmatched junction nucleotides: 3. CDR1 MNHEY and CDR2 SMNVEV come from the germline V gene (reference sequence). This CDR3 spans 14 amino acids. The CDR3 loop reads CASRPGQGAYEQYF. CDR3 nucleotides: TGTGCCAGCAGACCGGGACAGGGGGCCTACGAGCAGTACTTC.

The sample holds a few counts of this clone. The genes are TRBV27 and TRBJ2-7; D uncertain. Germline-derived CDR1 and CDR2 are MNHEY and SMNVEV (reference sequence). With 8 bases removed from V and 2 bases from J, the gap between germline ends came to 22 bases. This CDR3 contains 16 residues. In DNA form, the CDR3 reads TGTGCCAGCGGAGCTCAAACCATAGACCGGACCTACGAGCAGTACTTC. Protein sequence: CASGAQTIDRTYEQYF.

This rearrangement joins TRBV2 to TRBJ1-2; D is perhaps TRBD1 (5 bases). CDR3 size: 12 residues. V dropped 10 bases and J dropped 2 bases, with 11 bases sitting between them. Germline V gives CDR1 SNHLY, CDR2 FYNNEI. The DNA for the CDR3 is TGTGCCACCGGGGGTGGGAACTATGGCTACACCTTC. It translates to CATGGGNYGYTF. Using reference TRBV2 and TRBJ1-2 for the parts outside the CDR3, the full variable domain is EPEVTQTPSHQVTQMGQEVILRCVPISNHLYFYWYRQILGQKVEFLVSFYNNEISEKSEIFDDQFSVERPDGSNFTLKIRSTKLEDSAMYFCATGGGNYGYTFGSGTRLTVV.

The rearrangement uses TRBV7-2 and TRBJ1-2; no definite D call. V was pared by 7 bases and J by 8 bases, with 26 bases between. Germline values: CDR1 SGHTA, CDR2 FQGNSA. The CDR3 covers 16 residues. CDR3 bases: TGTGCCAGCAAGCGGGAGGGTGATATGTGGTTAGGAGGCTACACCTTC. Protein product: CASKREGDMWLGGYTF.

Note on this clone: An end of the junction differs from the germline gene, which may be a read error. This chain uses TRBV7-2 with TRBJ2-5; D remains unclear. The CDR3 has 11 amino acids. Germline CDR1 reads SGHTA; CDR2 reads FQGNSA. The CDR3 here is CASSFTPSWDF. The CDR3 region has the DNA TGTGCCAGCAGCTTTACGCCTAGTTGGGACTTC. The complete variable domain, with remaining parts taken from reference TRBV7-2 and TRBJ2-5, reads GAGVSQSPSNKVTEKGKDVELRCDPISGHTALYWYRQSLGQGLEFLIYFQGNSAPDKSGLPSDRFSAERTGGSVSTLTIQRTQQEDSAVYLCASSFTPSWDFGPGTRLLVL.

The chain combines TRBV27 with TRBJ2-7; weak D call: TRBD2 (6 bases). Germline assignment: CDR1 MNHEY and CDR2 SMNVEV (reference sequence). This CDR3 comprises 14 residues. V was cut by 2 bases and J by 5 bases, with 13 bases left in between. CDR3 residues: CASSLKGLGHEQYF. DNA of the CDR3: TGTGCCAGCAGTTTAAAGGGACTTGGGCACGAGCAGTACTTC.

The chain carries TRBV27 and TRBJ2-2; a weak D match, TRBD2 (7 bases). Germline loops: CDR1 MNHEY, CDR2 SMNVEV (reference sequence). The CDR3 totals 16 residues. Trimming took 2 bases from V and 2 from J, leaving 12 bases between them. CDR3: CASSLSGTSNTGELFF. CDR3 nucleotides: TGTGCCAGCAGTTTAAGCGGGACAAGTAACACCGGGGAGCTGTTTTTT.